The 14 T cell receptor beta chains listed next were all sequenced from one sample in a study of blood T cell repertoires in COVID-19. Sequencing used immunoSEQ multiplex PCR; TCRdb keeps in-frame clones, though not all of them. The sample lists roughly 20,000 clones, 77% occurring once. The sequencing sample was made of peripheral blood. The receptors were sampled from an older man with COVID-19, enrolled during active disease.

The J gene is TRBJ1-5, the V gene TRBV27; D not certain. V was clipped by 5 bases and J by 3 bases, with 5 bases between them. There are 12 residues in the CDR3. From germline, CDR1 is MNHEY and CDR2 SMNVEV (reference sequence). CDR3 in DNA: TGTGCCAGCAGTCAAAACAATCAGCCCCAGCATTTT. It is translated as CASSQNNQPQHF.

V gene TRBV7-2 combines with J gene TRBJ1-1, with D perhaps matching TRBD1 (5 bases). The CDR3 has 16 residues. The germline gives CDR1 SGHTA, CDR2 FQGNSA. The V end was cut by 1 base, the J end by 5 bases, with 17 bases between. CDR3 sequence reads: CASSLGYGHHGTEAFF. CDR3 DNA: TGTGCCAGCAGCTTAGGTTACGGACACCACGGGACTGAAGCTTTCTTT.

This clone was seen only a few times. The rearrangement uses TRBV4-1 and TRBJ2-5; 14 positions agree with TRBD2. The CDR3 has 16 residues. V shed 3 bases, J shed 5 bases, and the junction held 5 bases outside the gene matches. Germline values: CDR1 MGHRA, CDR2 YSYEKL. In DNA, the CDR3 is TGCGCCAGCAGCCAGGGACTAGCGGGAGAATTTGAGACCCAGTACTTC. Translation: CASSQGLAGEFETQYF.

This clone was counted once. In DNA form, the CDR3 reads TGCAGCGTTGAGGCGCGGGGGGGTATCCAAGAGACCCAGTACTTC. This gives the protein CSVEARGGIQETQYF. The gene calls are TRBV29-1 and TRBJ2-5; 9 nucleotides line up with TRBD2. This CDR3 is built from 15 residues. The V segment lost 3 bases and the J segment 1 base; nucleotides outside the gene matches: 6. The germline CDR1 and CDR2 sequences are SQVTM and ANQGSEA. The variable domain in full, completed from reference TRBV29-1 and TRBJ2-5, reads SAVISQKPSRDICQRGTSLTIQCQVDSQVTMMFWYRQQPGQSLTLIATANQGSEATYESGFVIDKFPISRPNLTFSTLTVSNMSPEDSSIYLCSVEARGGIQETQYFGPGTRLLVL.

This clone was detected only a few times. The chain has TRBV6-2 or TRBV6-3 and TRBJ1-1, with TRBD1 identical over 7 bases. The CDR3 length is 14 residues. In germline, CDR1 is MNHEY, CDR2 SVGEGT. V shed 4 bases, J shed 6 bases, and the junction held 8 bases outside the gene matches. CDR3 amino acids: CASSSQGGIAEAFF. The CDR3 DNA reads as TGTGCCAGCAGTTCCCAGGGGGGTATAGCTGAAGCTTTCTTT.

V is TRBV7-9 and J is TRBJ2-2; D may be TRBD2 (5 bases). V lost 5 bases and J 7 bases, leaving 14 bases between the germline ends. The length of the CDR3 is 14 residues. CDR1 is SEHNR and CDR2 is FQNEAQ in the germline V gene (reference sequence). The CDR3 spells CASSQVSRDGELFF. For the CDR3, the DNA is TGTGCCAGCAGCCAAGTATCTCGGGACGGGGAGCTGTTTTTT.

This clone was picked up one time. The chain combines TRBV7-2 with TRBJ1-2; TRBD1 might be the D (5 bases). V was trimmed by 3 bases and J by 0 bases, leaving 8 bases between them. The length of the CDR3 is 14 residues. The germline gives CDR1 SGHTA, CDR2 FQGNSA. The CDR3 DNA sequence: TGTGCCAGCAGCTTCCTGACAGCTAACTATGGCTACACCTTC. It codes for CASSFLTANYGYTF.

The chain couples TRBV28 to TRBJ1-2; no reliable D call. The CDR3 has 13 amino acids. Germline V gene sequence: CDR1 MDHEN, CDR2 SYDVKM. Trimming took 1 base from V and 2 from J, leaving 5 bases between them. The chain's CDR3 is CASSLYENYGYTF. CDR3 DNA sequence: TGTGCCAGCAGTTTATATGAGAACTATGGCTACACCTTC.

The chain recombines TRBV3-1 (or the pseudogene TRBV3-2) with TRBJ1-2; 9 bases fit TRBD1. Looked up from germline, CDR1 is LGHDT and CDR2 is YNNKEL (reference sequence). This CDR3 is built from 12 residues. J was trimmed by 11 bases and V by 1 base; bases with no gene match: 2. This CDR3 reads CASSQGQGEYTF. The CDR3 nucleotides read TGTGCCAGCAGCCAAGGACAGGGGGAATACACCTTC.

The V and J genes are TRBV6-6 and TRBJ2-7; maybe TRBD2 (5 bases). Trimming took off 5 bases at V and 0 bases at J, with 11 bases between the two ends. CDR3 size: 14 residues. Looked up from germline, CDR1 is MNHNY and CDR2 is SVGAGI (reference sequence). The CDR3 DNA sequence: TGTGCCAGCAGTCGCGGAGGATCCTCCTACGAGCAGTACTTC. Translated, it gives CASSRGGSSYEQYF.

The chain employs TRBV7-2 and TRBJ1-5, with D tentatively TRBD1 (5 bases). Deletions cut 3 bases from V and 9 bases from J, with 9 bases between. The CDR3 contains 12 residues. Germline CDR1 and CDR2: SGHTA and FQGNSA. The CDR3 DNA reads TGTGCCAGCAGCTTTGGGGCTTGGCCCCAGCATTTT. Translation gives CASSFGAWPQHF.

The chain recombines TRBV5-6 with TRBJ1-1; D not certain. The CDR3 covers 15 residues. CDR1 and CDR2 (germline): SGHDT, YYEEEE. The V end was cut by 3 bases, the J end by 0 bases, with 12 bases between. CDR3 residues: CASSSDGRVNTEAFF. CDR3 DNA sequence: TGTGCCAGCAGCTCTGACGGGCGGGTGAACACTGAAGCTTTCTTT.

The rearrangement uses TRBV5-4 and TRBJ1-3, with no clear D. V lost 4 bases and J lost 3, with 14 bases in between. CDR1 and CDR2 from the germline V gene are SGHNT and YYREEE (reference sequence). This CDR3 spans 15 amino acids. This CDR3 is CASSQDSGSGNTIYF. The CDR3 DNA is TGTGCCAGCAGCCAGGACTCGGGAAGTGGAAACACCATATATTTT.

The CDR3 bases are TGCGCCAGCTATCTCTGCTACGAGCAGTACTTC. This translates into CASYLCYEQYF. This chain links TRBV23-1 with TRBJ2-7; no definite D call. TRBV23-1 is classed as an ORF, of uncertain function. CDR3 size: 11 residues. Trimming left V 8 bases short and J 3 bases short, with 8 bases between.